Listed here are 20 T cell receptor beta chains from one sample, sequenced in a study of shared clonotypes between healthy human individuals. Sequencing was performed with immunoSEQ multiplex PCR; in TCRdb, only in-frame clones are kept and a portion is missing. Of some 320,000 clones listed, over 75% are singletons. Sequenced sample: memory CD8+ T cells sorted from blood. Indicated subset: CD45RO+ cells pooled with CCR7-negative TemRA cells. These receptors all come from a man younger than 35 in good health.

A remark on this clone: Other nucleotide sequences from this sample produce the same CDR3. The V and J genes are TRBV6-5 and TRBJ1-1, with D perhaps matching TRBD1 (5 bases). V dropped 2 bases and J dropped 4 bases, with 8 bases sitting between them. The CDR3 spans 13 residues. Per the germline V gene, CDR1 is MNHEY and CDR2 is SVGAGI. Here the CDR3 reads CASSYGGGTEAFF. CDR3 DNA: TGTGCCAGCAGTTACGGGGGGGGCACTGAAGCTTTCTTT.

The rearrangement uses TRBV10-3 and TRBJ1-6; no clear D. Germline CDR1 ENHRY, CDR2 SYGVKD. This CDR3 is built from 15 residues. V lost 2 bases to trimming and J lost 9 bases, with 14 bases between them. CDR3: CAISESGGEGSPLHF. CDR3 DNA: TGTGCCATCAGTGAGAGCGGCGGTGAAGGTTCACCCCTCCACTTT.

This chain connects TRBV6-4 to TRBJ1-3; the D gene is possibly TRBD1 (6 bases). Trimming left V 0 bases short and J 1 base short, with 13 bases between. The CDR3 runs to 17 residues. Germline V lookup: CDR1 MRHNA, CDR2 SNTAGT. The CDR3 nucleotides read TGTGCCAGCAGTGACTCGCACAGGGATGGTTCTGGAAACACCATATATTTT. Amino acids: CASSDSHRDGSGNTIYF.

The chain links TRBV6-5 to TRBJ2-1; 7 positions match TRBD1. With V trimmed by 2 bases and J by 13 bases, 2 bases remained unmatched. The CDR3 spans 11 residues. Germline CDR1 is MNHEY and CDR2 is SVGAGI. The CDR3 nucleotides are TGTGCCAGCAGTTACCAGGGGGAACAGTTCTTC. This gives the protein CASSYQGEQFF.

The chain links TRBV4-3 to TRBJ2-7; 7 nucleotides agree with TRBD2. J gave up 3 bases and V 1 base, and 6 bases lay outside the gene matches. The germline gives CDR1 LGHNA, CDR2 YSLEER. The CDR3 consists of 15 residues. Written as DNA, the CDR3 is TGCGCCAGCAGCCAAGGGGCGGGAGCATTCTACGAGCAGTACTTC. Its translation is CASSQGAGAFYEQYF.

Remarks on this clone: The sample carries other DNA sequences with the same CDR3. The chain couples TRBV2 to TRBJ2-2; D is uncertain. V was pared by 3 bases and J by 7 bases, with 3 bases between. The CDR3 is 11 amino acids. The germline V gene encodes CDR1 SNHLY and CDR2 FYNNEI. The CDR3 DNA follows: TGTGCCAGCAGTGAGATCGGGGAGCTGTTTTTT. Amino acids: CASSEIGELFF.

The J gene is TRBJ1-6, the V gene TRBV27; D unclear. V was clipped by 1 base and J by 8 bases, with 9 bases between them. CDR3 length: 14 residues. Per germline, CDR1 MNHEY and CDR2 SMNVEV (reference sequence). The CDR3 here is CASSLWGSYSPLHF. CDR3 nucleotide sequence: TGTGCCAGCAGTTTATGGGGTAGCTATTCACCCCTCCACTTT.

The chain links TRBV10-3 to TRBJ2-7; TRBD1 matches 10 bases. This CDR3 contains 15 residues. The V gene's germline CDR1 is ENHRY and CDR2 SYGVKD. The V gene end was trimmed by 5 bases and the J gene end by 0 bases; junction bases not matched to a gene: 4. CDR3 DNA: TGTGCCATCAGTCCGGGACAGGGGACCTCCTACGAGCAGTACTTC. Translation: CAISPGQGTSYEQYF.

V usage is TRBV7-2 and J usage is TRBJ2-1, with 9 bases aligning to TRBD2. This CDR3 contains 15 residues. The germline CDR1 and CDR2 sequences are SGHTA and FQGNSA. The V gene end was trimmed by 5 bases and the J gene end by 0 bases; junction bases not matched to a gene: 2. CDR3: CASSQLAGSYNEQFF. CDR3 coding DNA: TGTGCCAGCAGCCAACTAGCGGGCTCCTACAATGAGCAGTTCTTC.

A note on this clone: The sample contains more than one DNA sequence encoding this CDR3. The chain has TRBV5-5 and TRBJ2-7; D is uncertain. The CDR3 is 12 amino acids. CDR1 SGHKS and CDR2 YYEKEE come from the germline V gene (reference sequence). V was cut by 0 bases and J by 3 bases, with 4 bases left in between. The DNA of the CDR3 is TGTGCCAGCAGCTTGGTGGGCTACGAGCAGTACTTC. It is translated as CASSLVGYEQYF.

This sequence joins TRBV4-1 and TRBJ2-3; D possibly uses TRBD1 or TRBD2 (6 bases each). Germline V gene lookup returns CDR1 MGHRA and CDR2 YSYEKL. Trimming took off 3 bases at V and 3 bases at J, with 13 bases between the two ends. The CDR3 runs 15 residues. The DNA for the CDR3 is TGCGCCAGCAGCCAGGACGGGGGCCGGACAGATACGCAGTATTTT. It specifies CASSQDGGRTDTQYF.

The chain has TRBV7-9 and TRBJ2-4; 8 nucleotides agree with TRBD1. This CDR3 comprises 19 residues. Losses at the gene ends were 6 bases for V and 8 bases for J; bases not matched to a gene: 24. Germline-derived CDR1 and CDR2 are SEHNR and FQNEAQ (reference sequence). CDR3 bases: TGTGCCAGCAGTACAACCTTCCTCCTGACAGGACAGGGTACGGACATTCAGTACTTC. Its translation is CASSTTFLLTGQGTDIQYF.

The chain combines TRBV5-1 with TRBJ2-1, with D possibly being TRBD1 (5 bases). V shed 4 bases and J shed 4 bases, with 12 bases lying between them. Germline V CDR1 and CDR2: SGHRS, YFSETQ. This CDR3 contains 14 residues. CDR3 DNA sequence: TGCGCCAGCAGCGCCCAGGGCCAGTACAATGAGCAGTTCTTC. As protein: CASSAQGQYNEQFF.

The gene calls are TRBV11-2 and TRBJ2-7; perhaps TRBD2 as D (6 bases). Trimming took 2 bases from V and 12 from J, leaving 11 bases between them. The germline V gene encodes CDR1 SGHAT and CDR2 FQNNGV. The CDR3 is 11 amino acids. For the CDR3, the DNA is TGTGCCAGCAGCTTAACCGGGAGAAGGTACTTC. Translated: CASSLTGRRYF.

The chain joins TRBV5-6 to TRBJ2-5; D is perhaps TRBD2 (7 bases). CDR1 is SGHDT and CDR2 is YYEEEE in the germline V gene. V lost 0 bases and J 4 bases, leaving 16 bases between the germline ends. The CDR3 sequence is 16 residues long. In nucleotides, the CDR3 is TGTGCCAGCAGCTTGGGGGGCGGGGGCCCCGGAGAGACCCAGTACTTC. Protein: CASSLGGGGPGETQYF.

The chain employs TRBV30 and TRBJ2-1; D is possibly TRBD2 (6 bases). The CDR3 is made up of 12 amino acids. The V end was cut by 4 bases, the J end by 9 bases, with 13 bases between. Germline CDR1 reads GTSNPN; CDR2 reads SVGIG (reference sequence). The CDR3: CAWMVTGVEQFF. CDR3 sequence (DNA): TGTGCCTGGATGGTAACGGGGGTTGAGCAGTTCTTC.

The V gene is TRBV6-5, the J gene TRBJ1-6; perhaps TRBD1 as D (6 bases). V lost 7 bases to trimming and J lost 9 bases, with 13 bases between them. The germline V gene has CDR1 MNHEY and CDR2 SVGAGI. The CDR3 runs 13 residues. The CDR3 sequence is CASKTTGISPLHF. CDR3 DNA sequence: TGTGCCAGCAAAACCACAGGGATTTCACCCCTCCACTTT.

This CDR3 reads CASSLDAGQASNYGYTF. The CDR3 coding sequence is TGTGCCAGCAGCTTGGACGCGGGGCAAGCATCTAACTATGGCTACACCTTC. The chain employs TRBV5-6 and TRBJ1-2; the D gene is possibly TRBD1 (5 bases). Germline loops: CDR1 SGHDT, CDR2 YYEEEE. Trimming left V 0 bases short and J 0 bases short, with 15 bases between. The CDR3 is 17 amino acids.

This clone was observed a handful of times. V is TRBV7-9 and J is TRBJ1-1; TRBD1 is a possible D gene (6 bases). CDR3 size: 13 residues. V shed 9 bases and J shed 8 bases, with 19 bases lying between them. Germline lookup yields CDR1 SEHNR and CDR2 FQNEAQ (reference sequence). CDR3 region: CAREVPGTKEAFF. The CDR3 DNA reads TGTGCCAGAGAAGTTCCCGGGACAAAAGAAGCTTTCTTT.

This clone was counted a single time. The V and J genes are TRBV4-1 and TRBJ2-7, with no clear D. The CDR3 covers 13 residues. The germline V gene has CDR1 MGHRA and CDR2 YSYEKL. Trimming took off 4 bases at V and 3 bases at J, with 10 bases between the two ends. The CDR3 region is CASSPLDNYEQYF. The DNA of the CDR3 is TGCGCCAGCAGCCCCTTAGATAACTACGAGCAGTACTTC.